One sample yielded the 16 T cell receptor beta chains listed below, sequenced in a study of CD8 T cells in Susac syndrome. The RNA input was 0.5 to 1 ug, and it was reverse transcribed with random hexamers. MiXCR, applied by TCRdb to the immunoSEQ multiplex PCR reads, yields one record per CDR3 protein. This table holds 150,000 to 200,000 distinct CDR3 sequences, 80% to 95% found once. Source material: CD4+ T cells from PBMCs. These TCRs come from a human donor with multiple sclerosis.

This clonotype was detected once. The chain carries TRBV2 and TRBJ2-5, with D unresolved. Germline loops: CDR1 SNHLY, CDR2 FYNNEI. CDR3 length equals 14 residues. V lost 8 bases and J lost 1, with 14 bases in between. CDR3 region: CASFEGYSQETQYF. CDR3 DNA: TGTGCCAGCTTCGAAGGGTACTCCCAAGAGACCCAGTACTTC. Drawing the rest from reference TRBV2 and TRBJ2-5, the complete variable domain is EPEVTQTPSHQVTQMGQEVILRCVPISNHLYFYWYRQILGQKVEFLVSFYNNEISEKSEIFDDQFSVERPDGSNFTLKIRSTKLEDSAMYFCASFEGYSQETQYFGPGTRLLVL.

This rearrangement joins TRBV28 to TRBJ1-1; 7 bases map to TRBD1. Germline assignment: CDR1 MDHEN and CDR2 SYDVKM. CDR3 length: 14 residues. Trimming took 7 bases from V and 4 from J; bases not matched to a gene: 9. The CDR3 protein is CASIQGGSSTEAFF. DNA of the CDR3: TGTGCCAGCATCCAGGGGGGGAGTTCCACTGAAGCTTTCTTT. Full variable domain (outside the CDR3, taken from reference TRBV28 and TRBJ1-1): DVKVTQSSRYLVKRTGEKVFLECVQDMDHENMFWYRQDPGLGLRLIYFSYDVKMKEKGDIPEGYSVSREKKERFSLILESASTNQTSMYLCASIQGGSSTEAFFGQGTRLTVV.

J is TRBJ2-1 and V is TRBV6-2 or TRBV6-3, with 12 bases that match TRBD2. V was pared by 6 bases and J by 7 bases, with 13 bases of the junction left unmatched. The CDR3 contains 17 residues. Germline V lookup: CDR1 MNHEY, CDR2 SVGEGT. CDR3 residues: CASRGYASGRAGNEQFF. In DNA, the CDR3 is TGTGCCAGCAGAGGATATGCTAGCGGGAGGGCCGGGAATGAGCAGTTCTTC.

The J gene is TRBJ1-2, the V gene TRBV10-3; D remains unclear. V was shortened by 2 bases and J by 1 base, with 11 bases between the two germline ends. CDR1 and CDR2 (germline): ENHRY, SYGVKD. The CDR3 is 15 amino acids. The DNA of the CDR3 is TGTGCCATCAGTGAGCAACCTATCCATAACTATGGCTACACCTTC. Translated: CAISEQPIHNYGYTF.

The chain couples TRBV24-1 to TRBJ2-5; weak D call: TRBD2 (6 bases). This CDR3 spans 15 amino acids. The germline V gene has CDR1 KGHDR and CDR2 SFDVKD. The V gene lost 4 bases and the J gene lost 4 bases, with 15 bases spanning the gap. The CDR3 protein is CATSEPGTLGETQYF. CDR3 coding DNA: TGTGCCACCAGTGAGCCCGGGACTCTAGGAGAGACCCAGTACTTC.

In DNA form, the CDR3 reads TGTGCCAGCAGCTTTGAAGGGATGGTGGTATACTTC. Translated, it gives CASSFEGMVVYF. The chain joins TRBV7-9 to TRBJ2-7; unclear D gene. This CDR3 has 12 residues. The germline V and J ends were trimmed by 3 bases and 13 bases, with 16 bases remaining between them. Germline V CDR1 and CDR2: SEHNR, FQNEAQ (reference sequence).

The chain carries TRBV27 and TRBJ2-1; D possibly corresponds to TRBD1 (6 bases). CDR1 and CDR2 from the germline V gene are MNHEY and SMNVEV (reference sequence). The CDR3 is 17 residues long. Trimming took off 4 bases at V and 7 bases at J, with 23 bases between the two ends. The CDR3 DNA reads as TGTGCCAGCAGTTCGACTCCTATGGGCAGGGGAGCTAATGAGCAGTTCTTC. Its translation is CASSSTPMGRGANEQFF.

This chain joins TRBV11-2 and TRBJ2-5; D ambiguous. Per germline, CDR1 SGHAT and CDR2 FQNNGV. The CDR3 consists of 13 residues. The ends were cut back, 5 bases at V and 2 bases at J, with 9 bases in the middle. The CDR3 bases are TGTGCCAGCAGCCGTTCGTGGCAAGAGACCCAGTACTTC. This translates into CASSRSWQETQYF.

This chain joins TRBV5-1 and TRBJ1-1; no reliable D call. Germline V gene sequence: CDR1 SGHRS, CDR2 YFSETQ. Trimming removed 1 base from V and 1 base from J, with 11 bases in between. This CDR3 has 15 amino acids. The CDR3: CASSLNGMENTEAFF. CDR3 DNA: TGCGCCAGCAGCTTGAATGGGATGGAGAACACTGAAGCTTTCTTT.

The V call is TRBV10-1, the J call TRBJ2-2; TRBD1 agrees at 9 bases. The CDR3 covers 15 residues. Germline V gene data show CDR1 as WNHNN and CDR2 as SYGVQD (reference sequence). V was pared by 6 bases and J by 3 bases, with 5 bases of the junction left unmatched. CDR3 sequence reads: CASRPGTGYTGELFF. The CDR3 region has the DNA TGCGCCAGCAGACCCGGGACAGGGTACACCGGGGAGCTGTTTTTT.

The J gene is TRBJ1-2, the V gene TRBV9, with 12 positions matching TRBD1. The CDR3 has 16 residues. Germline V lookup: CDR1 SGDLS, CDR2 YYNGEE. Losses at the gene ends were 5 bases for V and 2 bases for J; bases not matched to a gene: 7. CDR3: CASRPGTGGANYGYTF. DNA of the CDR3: TGTGCCAGCAGACCTGGGACAGGGGGCGCGAACTATGGCTACACCTTC. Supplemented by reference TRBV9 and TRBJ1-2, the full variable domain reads DSGVTQTPKHLITATGQRVTLRCSPRSGDLSVYWYQQSLDQGLQFLIQYYNGEERAKGNILERFSAQQFPDLHSELNLSSLELGDSALYFCASRPGTGGANYGYTFGSGTRLTVV.

The DNA of the CDR3 is TGTGCCAGCAGCCTTCCTGGAGGGGGCACTGAAGCTTTCTTT. This codes for CASSLPGGGTEAFF. The V gene is TRBV28, the J gene TRBJ1-1; tentative D call: TRBD1 (6 bases). CDR3 length: 14 residues. Germline V gives CDR1 MDHEN, CDR2 SYDVKM. V was shortened by 6 bases and J by 4 bases, with 15 bases between the two germline ends.

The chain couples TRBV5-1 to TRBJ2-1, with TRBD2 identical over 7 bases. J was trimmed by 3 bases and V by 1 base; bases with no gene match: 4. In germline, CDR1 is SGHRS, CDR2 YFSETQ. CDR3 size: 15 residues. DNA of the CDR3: TGCGCCAGCAGCTTGACTAGCGCCCACTACAATGAGCAGTTCTTC. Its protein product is CASSLTSAHYNEQFF.

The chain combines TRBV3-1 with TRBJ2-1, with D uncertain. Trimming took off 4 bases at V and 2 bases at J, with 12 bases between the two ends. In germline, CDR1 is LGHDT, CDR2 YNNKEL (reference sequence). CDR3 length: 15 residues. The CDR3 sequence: CASSPLDRTYNEQFF. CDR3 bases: TGTGCCAGCAGCCCCCTTGATCGAACCTACAATGAGCAGTTCTTC.

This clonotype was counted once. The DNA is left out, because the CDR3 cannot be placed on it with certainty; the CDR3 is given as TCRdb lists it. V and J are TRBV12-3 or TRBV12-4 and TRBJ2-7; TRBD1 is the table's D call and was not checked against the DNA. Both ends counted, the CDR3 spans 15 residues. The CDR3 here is CASSSSTGSSYEQYF.

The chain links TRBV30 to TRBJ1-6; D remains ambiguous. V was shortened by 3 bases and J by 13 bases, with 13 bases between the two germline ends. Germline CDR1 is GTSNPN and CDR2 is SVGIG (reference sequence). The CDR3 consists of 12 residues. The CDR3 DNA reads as TGTGCCTGGAGCAGGAGCTCCGGGCCCCTCCACTTT. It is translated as CAWSRSSGPLHF.